What follows are 2 T cell receptor beta chains derived from one specimen sequenced in a study of T-cell memory formation after mild COVID-19. TCRdb re-called the 5' RACE reads through MiXCR, storing one row per CDR3 protein. The data hold some 210,000 distinct CDR3 sequences, with 25% to 35% observed a single time. Sequenced: PBMCs or a T cell subset sorted from them (not recorded which). The receptors derive from an adult woman who had mild COVID-19 (a few samples of this study predate the infection). Cell type and time point are not known.

This clonotype was seen many times. The chain employs TRBV20-1 and TRBJ1-1; a weak D match, TRBD1 (5 bases). This CDR3 spans 16 amino acids. Trimming removed 2 bases at V and 0 bases at J, with 16 bases between. Germline CDR1 reads DFQATT; CDR2 reads SNEGSKA (reference sequence). The CDR3 DNA sequence: TGCAGTGCTAGAAGACTTTCGGGGACCGTGAACACTGAAGCTTTCTTT. It encodes CSARRLSGTVNTEAFF.

This clonotype came up many times. The chain recombines TRBV6-5 with TRBJ1-1, with 10 positions matching TRBD1. V lost 6 bases to trimming and J lost 0 bases; unmatched junction nucleotides: 4. Germline CDR1 reads MNHEY; CDR2 reads SVGAGI. This CDR3 is 15 amino acids long. The CDR3 region is CASRTGGYVNTEAFF. The CDR3 DNA sequence: TGTGCCAGCAGGACAGGGGGCTATGTGAACACTGAAGCTTTCTTT.